This TCR beta chain was sequenced for a study of OX40 agonist ivuxolimab in advanced cancers. Study-level background: A history of anti-PD-1, anti-PD-L1 or anti-CTLA-4 therapy was acceptable, and approximately 40% had some.

About this clone itself: The antigen is undetermined.

CDR1 is MDHEN and CDR2 is SYDVKM in the germline V gene. Trimming cost V 6 bases and J 0 bases; bases outside gene matches: 7. The length of the CDR3 is 15 residues. Here immunoSEQ multiplex PCR was the method, and the copy in TCRdb shows in-frame clones only, minus some. The sample carries 35,000 to 45,000 clones, around 82% recorded once. Findings of the study overall: At 0.1 to 3.0 mg/kg and by week 6, CD4+ and CD8+ T cells in the blood had expanded clonally.

Exclusion of a patient followed from autoimmune disease history or systemic immunosuppression. The V and J genes are TRBV28 and TRBJ2-5; 7 bases fit TRBD1. The sample here was CD4+ or CD8+ T cells sorted from blood, taken in a trial of the OX40 agonist ivuxolimab. The TCR comes from an adult with an advanced solid tumor such as melanoma, head and neck, liver or kidney cancer. DNA for the CDR3: TGTGCCAGCAGAAGGACAGGAGCGAACCAAGAGACCCAGTACTTC. It translates to CASRRTGANQETQYF.